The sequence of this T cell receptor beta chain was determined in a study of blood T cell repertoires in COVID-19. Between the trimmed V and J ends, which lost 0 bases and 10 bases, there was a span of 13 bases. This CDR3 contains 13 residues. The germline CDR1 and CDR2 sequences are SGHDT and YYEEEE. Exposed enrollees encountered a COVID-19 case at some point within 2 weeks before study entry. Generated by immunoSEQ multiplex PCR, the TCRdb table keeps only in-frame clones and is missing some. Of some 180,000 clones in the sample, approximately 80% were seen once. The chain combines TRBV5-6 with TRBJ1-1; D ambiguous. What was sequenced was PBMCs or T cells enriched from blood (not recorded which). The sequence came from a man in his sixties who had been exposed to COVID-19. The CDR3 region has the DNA TGTGCCAGCAGCTTGGCTCTGGAGATAGGAGCTTTCTTT. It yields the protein CASSLALEIGAFF.